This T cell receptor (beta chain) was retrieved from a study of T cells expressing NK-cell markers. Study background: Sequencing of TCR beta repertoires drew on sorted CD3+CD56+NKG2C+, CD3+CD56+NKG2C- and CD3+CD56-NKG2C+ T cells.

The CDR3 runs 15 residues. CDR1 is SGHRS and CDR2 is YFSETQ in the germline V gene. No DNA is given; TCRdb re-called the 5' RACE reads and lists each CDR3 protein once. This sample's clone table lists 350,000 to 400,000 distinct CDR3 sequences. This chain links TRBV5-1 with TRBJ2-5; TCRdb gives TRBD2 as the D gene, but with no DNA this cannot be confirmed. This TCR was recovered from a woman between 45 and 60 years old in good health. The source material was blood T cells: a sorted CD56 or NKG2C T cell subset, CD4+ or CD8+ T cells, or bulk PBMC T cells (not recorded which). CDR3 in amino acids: CASVPQAGLQETQYF. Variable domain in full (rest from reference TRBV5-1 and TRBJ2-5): KAGVTQTPRYLIKTRGQQVTLSCSPISGHRSVSWYQQTPGQGLQFLFEYFSETQRNKGNFPGRFSGRQFSNSRSEMNVSTLELGDSALYLCASVPQAGLQETQYFGPGTRLLVL.